The sample holds a few counts of the clone carrying this T cell receptor beta chain. The target antigen is unknown. V lost 6 bases and J lost 5; bases outside the gene matches: 4. The CDR3 is 13 amino acids. CDR1 and CDR2 (germline): DFQATT, SNEGSKA (reference sequence). The data are from a study of blood T cells in healthy people across ages. Notes on the study in general: Naive and antigen-experienced cells were not separated, limiting conclusive comparison.

PCR was performed a second time for roughly 7 to 11 cycles using a sample-barcoded 5' primer and a J-beta primer mix. TCRdb used MiXCR to reprocess the 5' RACE reads, holding one entry per CDR3 protein. There are about 580,000 distinct CDR3 sequences in the sample; less than 60% occur only once, and under 30% lies in the top ten. The source is an elderly man in good health. Source material: blood. The gene calls are TRBV20-1 and TRBJ2-5; TRBD2 matches 12 bases. The CDR3, as DNA: TGCAGTGCAACTAGCGGGAGGCGGGAGACCCAGTACTTC. It specifies CSATSGRRETQYF.